This entry describes one T cell receptor beta chain. In the original processing: Estimation of nucleated cell counts was performed using reference gene primer amplification. The assay was immunoSEQ multiplex PCR, and TCRdb's table has in-frame clones only and misses some. From that table come the V and J calls and clone size; the DNA was used to work out D and trimming. The sample includes 230,000 or so clones, roughly four fifths of them seen just once. This sample is drawn from a study of blood T cell repertoires in COVID-19. As for the study in general: PBMCs, B-cell-depleted T cells, or T cells provided the cDNA or gDNA that made up the material.

Deletions cut 8 bases from V and 2 bases from J, with 12 bases between. The CDR3 consists of 12 residues. Germline CDR1 is GTSNPN and CDR2 is SVGIG (reference sequence). This clonotype originated in a man between 50 and 59 years old with active or convalescent COVID-19. The chain joins TRBV30 to TRBJ1-2; D is ambiguous. Sequencing input: peripheral blood. CDR3 DNA: TGTGCCCGGGCAGGCGGGAACTATGGCTACACCTTC. This translates into CARAGGNYGYTF.